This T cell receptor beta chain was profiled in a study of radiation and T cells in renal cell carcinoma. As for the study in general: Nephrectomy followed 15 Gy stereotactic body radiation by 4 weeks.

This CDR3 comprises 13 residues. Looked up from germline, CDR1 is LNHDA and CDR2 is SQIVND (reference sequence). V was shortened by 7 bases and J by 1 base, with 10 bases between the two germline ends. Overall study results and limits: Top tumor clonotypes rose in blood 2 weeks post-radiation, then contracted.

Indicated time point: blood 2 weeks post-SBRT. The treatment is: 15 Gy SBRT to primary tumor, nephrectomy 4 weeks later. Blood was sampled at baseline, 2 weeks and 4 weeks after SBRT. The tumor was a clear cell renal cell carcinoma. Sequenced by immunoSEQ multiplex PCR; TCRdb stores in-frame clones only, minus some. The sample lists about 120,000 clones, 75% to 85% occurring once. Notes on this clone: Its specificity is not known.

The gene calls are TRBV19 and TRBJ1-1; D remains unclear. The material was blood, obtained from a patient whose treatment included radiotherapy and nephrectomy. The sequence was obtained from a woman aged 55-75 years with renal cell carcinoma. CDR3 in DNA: TGTGCCAGTAAGAGACGTTCGAACACTGAAGCTTTCTTT. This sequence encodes CASKRRSNTEAFF.